The 7 T cell receptor beta chains below come from one sample, sequenced in a study of blood T cells in healthy people across ages. PCR was performed a second time for 7 to 11 cycles using a sample-barcoded 5' primer and a J-beta primer mix. MiXCR, applied by TCRdb to the 5' RACE reads, yields one record per CDR3 protein. The sample shows 1.8 million or so distinct CDR3 sequences, approximately 40% of them seen only once. Sequencing was performed on blood. These receptors all stem from a human donor in good health.

The rearrangement joins TRBV15 to TRBJ1-1, with 11 bases lining up with TRBD1. Germline CDR1 LNHNV, CDR2 YYDKDF (reference sequence). This CDR3 region has 13 residues. With 3 bases clipped from V and 6 bases from J, the junction kept 0 bases outside the gene matches. The CDR3 DNA reads as TGTGCCACCAGCAGGGACAGGGGGCCTGAAGCTTTCTTT. Translation gives CATSRDRGPEAFF. Complete variable domain (other parts from reference TRBV15 and TRBJ1-1): DAMVIQNPRYQVTQFGKPVTLSCSQTLNHNVMYWYQQKSSQAPKLLFHYYDKDFNNEADTPDNFQSRRPNTSFCFLDIRSPGLGDTAMYLCATSRDRGPEAFFGQGTRLTVV.

The rearrangement uses TRBV20-1 and TRBJ1-1; TRBD1 aligns across 7 bases. Germline trimming cut 3 bases from V and 11 bases from J; bases unmatched to any gene: 6. The CDR3 is made up of 11 amino acids. CDR1 is DFQATT and CDR2 is SNEGSKA in the germline V gene (reference sequence). The DNA of the CDR3 is TGCAGTGCTAGGGACAGGAATTGGGCTTTCTTT. It codes for CSARDRNWAFF.

For this clonotype: Mismatch with germline at one junction end may stem from a read error. The gene calls are TRBV7-2 and TRBJ2-7, with D perhaps TRBD1 or TRBD2 (5 bases each). The J call is doubtful: the DNA matches TRBJ2-5 better. CDR3 length: 14 amino acids. CDR1 and CDR2 (germline): SGHTA, FQGNSA. The CDR3 region is CAGSLVVGDETQYF. CDR3 sequence (DNA): TGTGCCGGCAGCTTAGTCGTGGGGGACGAGACCCAGTACTTC.

This clonotype was observed a single time. The CDR3 reads CASSNGYTF. The CDR3 region has the DNA TGTGCCAGCAGTAACGGCTACACCTTC. V usage is TRBV6-5 and J usage is TRBJ1-2; D unresolved. This CDR3 has 9 residues. CDR1 and CDR2 (germline): MNHEY, SVGAGI. V dropped 5 bases and J dropped 8 bases, with 3 bases sitting between them.

CDR3: CSATEGGSYEQYF. The CDR3 bases are TGCAGTGCTACTGAAGGGGGTTCATACGAGCAGTACTTC. The chain has TRBV20-1 and TRBJ2-4, with a possible D match to TRBD1 (6 bases). The DNA end favors TRBJ2-7, so the J call may be wrong. This CDR3 is 13 amino acids long. Germline lookup yields CDR1 DFQATT and CDR2 SNEGSKA (reference sequence).

On this clonotype itself: One end of the junction does not line up with germline, which may come from a read error. The J gene is TRBJ2-3, the V gene TRBV20-1, with D maybe TRBD1 (8 bases). The CDR3 is 16 amino acids. Germline CDR1 and CDR2: DFQATT and SNEGSKA (reference sequence). The CDR3 spells CSASGSGPGGTGTQYF. For the CDR3, the DNA is TGCAGTGCTAGTGGTAGCGGGCCCGGAGGGACAGGTACGCAGTATTTT.

The chain combines TRBV4-1 with TRBJ1-4, with a tentative D call TRBD1 (6 bases). Trimming stripped 0 bases from V and 7 bases from J, with 18 bases between. The V gene's germline CDR1 is MGHRA and CDR2 YSYEKL. CDR3 length: 17 residues. The CDR3: CASSQDPGTTGTEKLFF. Written as DNA, the CDR3 is TGCGCCAGCAGCCAAGATCCGGGGACCACAGGGACTGAAAAACTGTTTTTT.